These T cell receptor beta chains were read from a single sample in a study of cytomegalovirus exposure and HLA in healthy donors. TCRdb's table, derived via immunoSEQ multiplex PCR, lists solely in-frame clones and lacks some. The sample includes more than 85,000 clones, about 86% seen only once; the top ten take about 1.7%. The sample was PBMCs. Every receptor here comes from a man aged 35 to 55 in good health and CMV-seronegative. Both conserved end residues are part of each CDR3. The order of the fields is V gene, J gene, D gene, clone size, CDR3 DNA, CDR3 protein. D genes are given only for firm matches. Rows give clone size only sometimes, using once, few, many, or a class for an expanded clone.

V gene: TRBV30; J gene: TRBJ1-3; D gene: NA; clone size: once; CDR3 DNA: TGTGCCTGGAGAGACGAGAGGGAAGGAAACACCATATATTTT; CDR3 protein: CAWRDEREGNTIYF
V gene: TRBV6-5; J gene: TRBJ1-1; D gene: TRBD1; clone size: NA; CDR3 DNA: TGTGCCAGCAGTCGACAGGGGAGAAACACTGAAGCTTTCTTT; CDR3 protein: CASSRQGRNTEAFF
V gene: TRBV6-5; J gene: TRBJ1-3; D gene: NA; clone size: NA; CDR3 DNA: TGTGCCAGCAGTAGGGGCTCTGGAAACACCATATATTTT; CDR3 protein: CASSRGSGNTIYF
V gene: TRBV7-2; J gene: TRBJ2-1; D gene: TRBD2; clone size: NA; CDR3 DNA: TGTGCCAGCAGCTTAGAACTAGCGGGGTATAATGAGCAGTTCTTC; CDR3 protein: CASSLELAGYNEQFF
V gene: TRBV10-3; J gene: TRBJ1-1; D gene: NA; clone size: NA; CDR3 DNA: TGTGCCATCAGTGACAGTGTCACTGAAGCTTTCTTT; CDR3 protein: CAISDSVTEAFF
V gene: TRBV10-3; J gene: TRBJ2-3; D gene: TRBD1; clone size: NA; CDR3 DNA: TGTGCCATTTCGGACAGGGCGGATACGCAGTATTTT; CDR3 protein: CAISDRADTQYF
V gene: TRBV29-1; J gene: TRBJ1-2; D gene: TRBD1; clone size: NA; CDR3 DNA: TGCAGCGTGGTAACAGGGGAGAGTTTCTATGGCTACACCTTC; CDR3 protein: CSVVTGESFYGYTF
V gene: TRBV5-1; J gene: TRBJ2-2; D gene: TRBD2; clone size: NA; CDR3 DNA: TGCGCCAGCAGCTTTAGCGGGCCTAGCTCCTACACCGGGGAGCTGTTTTTT; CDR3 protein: CASSFSGPSSYTGELFF
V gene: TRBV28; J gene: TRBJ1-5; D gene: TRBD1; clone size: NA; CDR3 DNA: TGTGCCAGCAGAACCACAGGGGTGCATCAGCCCCAGCATTTT; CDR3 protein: CASRTTGVHQPQHF
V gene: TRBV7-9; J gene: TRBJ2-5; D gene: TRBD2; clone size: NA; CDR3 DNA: TGTGCCAGCAGCTTAGCGGGGGGGGAGACCCAGTACTTC; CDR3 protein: CASSLAGGETQYF
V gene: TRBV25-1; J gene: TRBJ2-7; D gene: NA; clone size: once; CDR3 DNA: TGTGCCAGCAGTGAATCTCGGTTGGGCACATCCTACGAGCAGTACTTC; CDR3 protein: CASSESRLGTSYEQYF
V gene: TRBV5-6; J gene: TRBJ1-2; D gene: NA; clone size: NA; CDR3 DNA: TGTGCCAGCAGCTTCGACAGCTATGGCTACACCTTC; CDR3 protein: CASSFDSYGYTF
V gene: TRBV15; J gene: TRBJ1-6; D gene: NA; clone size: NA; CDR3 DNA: TGTGCCACCAGCAGTTACCGGGGGTACGATAATTCACCCCTCCACTTT; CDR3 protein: CATSSYRGYDNSPLHF
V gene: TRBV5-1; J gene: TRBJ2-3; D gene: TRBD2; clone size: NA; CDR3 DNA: TGCGCCAGCAGCTTGGGGGCGGGGGGGACAGATACGCAGTATTTT; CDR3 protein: CASSLGAGGTDTQYF
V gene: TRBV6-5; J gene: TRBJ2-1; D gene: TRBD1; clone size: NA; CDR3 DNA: TGTGCCAGCAGTCCAGGGGGTAATGAGCAGTTCTTC; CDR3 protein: CASSPGGNEQFF
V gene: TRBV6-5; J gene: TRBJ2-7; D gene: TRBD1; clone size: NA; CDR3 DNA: TGTGCCAGCAGGCGGGACAGGGACTCCTACGAGCAGTACTTC; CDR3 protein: CASRRDRDSYEQYF
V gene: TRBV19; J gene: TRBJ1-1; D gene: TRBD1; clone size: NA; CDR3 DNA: TGTGCCAGTAGTCCGCGACAGGGGGCGAATTCGATACCTGAAGCTTTCTTT; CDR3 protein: CASSPRQGANSIPEAFF
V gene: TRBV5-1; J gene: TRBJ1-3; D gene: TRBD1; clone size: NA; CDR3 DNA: TGCGCCAGCAGCTTGATGGGACAGGGCTACTCTGGAAACACCATATATTTT; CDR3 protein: CASSLMGQGYSGNTIYF
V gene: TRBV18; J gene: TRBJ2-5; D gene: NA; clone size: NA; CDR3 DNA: TGTGCCAGCTCACGGGGCCACGGGGAGACCCAGTACTTC; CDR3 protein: CASSRGHGETQYF
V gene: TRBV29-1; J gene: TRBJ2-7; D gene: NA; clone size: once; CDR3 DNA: TGCAGCGTTGTTTGGGGGCTAGGCTACGAGCAGTACTTC; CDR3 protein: CSVVWGLGYEQYF
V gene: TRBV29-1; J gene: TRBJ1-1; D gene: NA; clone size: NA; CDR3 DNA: TGCAGCGTTACGGTGAACACTGAAGCTTTCTTT; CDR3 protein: CSVTVNTEAFF
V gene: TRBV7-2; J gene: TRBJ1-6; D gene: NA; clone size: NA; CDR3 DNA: TGTGCCAGCAGCCCTCAGGGAGGCATACCTAATTCACCCCTCCACTTT; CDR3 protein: CASSPQGGIPNSPLHF
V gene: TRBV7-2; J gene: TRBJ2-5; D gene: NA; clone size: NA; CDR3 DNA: TGTGCCAGCAGCTTAGCCAGGGGAAACCAAGAGACCCAGTACTTC; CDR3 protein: CASSLARGNQETQYF
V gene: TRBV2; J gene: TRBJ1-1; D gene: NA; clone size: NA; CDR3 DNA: TGTGCCAGCAGTGAAGACGGACAGCGGAACACTGAAGCTTTCTTT; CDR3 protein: CASSEDGQRNTEAFF
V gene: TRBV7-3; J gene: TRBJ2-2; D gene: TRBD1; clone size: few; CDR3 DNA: TGTGCCAGCAGCTCTAGGGGGGACAGGTATCCCGGGGAGCTGTTTTTT; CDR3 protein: CASSSRGDRYPGELFF
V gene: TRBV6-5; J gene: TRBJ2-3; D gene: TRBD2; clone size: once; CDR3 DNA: TGTGCCAGCATGCGTAGCGGGGGGTCAGATACGCAGTATTTT; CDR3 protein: CASMRSGGSDTQYF
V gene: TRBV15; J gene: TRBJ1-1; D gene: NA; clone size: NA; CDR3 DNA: TGTGCCACCAGCAGAGCCCGAGCTGCCACTGAAGCTTTCTTT; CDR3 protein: CATSRARAATEAFF
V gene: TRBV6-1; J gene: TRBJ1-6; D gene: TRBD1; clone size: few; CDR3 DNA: TGTGCCAGCAGTACTCCCGGGACAGGGAATTCACCCCTCCACTTT; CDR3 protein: CASSTPGTGNSPLHF
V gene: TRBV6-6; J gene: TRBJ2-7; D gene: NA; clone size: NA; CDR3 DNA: TGTGCCAGCAGCTGGGGCCTGGAAAACTACGAGCAGTACTTC; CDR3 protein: CASSWGLENYEQYF
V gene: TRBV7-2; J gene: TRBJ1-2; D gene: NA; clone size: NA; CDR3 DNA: TGTGCCAGCAGCCCGACAGGTTACTATGGCTACACCTTC; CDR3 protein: CASSPTGYYGYTF
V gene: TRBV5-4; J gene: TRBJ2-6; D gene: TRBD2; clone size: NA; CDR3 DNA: TGTGCCAGCAGACGCGGGGGGTCTACCTCTGGGGCCAACGTCCTGACTTTC; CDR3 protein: CASRRGGSTSGANVLTF
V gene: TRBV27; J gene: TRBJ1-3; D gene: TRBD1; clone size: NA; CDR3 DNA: TGTGCCAGCGGCAGGGGGCCGAAAAACACCATATATTTT; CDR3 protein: CASGRGPKNTIYF
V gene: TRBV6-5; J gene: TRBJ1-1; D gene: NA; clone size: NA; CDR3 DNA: TGTGCCAGCAGCCGGGGGTCGAACACTGAAGCTTTCTTT; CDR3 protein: CASSRGSNTEAFF
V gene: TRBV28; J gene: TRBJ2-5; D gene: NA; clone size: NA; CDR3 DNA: TGTGCCAGCAGTGGGCCAGTCCAAGAGACCCAGTACTTC; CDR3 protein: CASSGPVQETQYF
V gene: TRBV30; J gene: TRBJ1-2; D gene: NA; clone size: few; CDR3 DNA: TGTGCCGCGGAGCGGGGGCGTGGCTACACCTTC; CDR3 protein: CAAERGRGYTF
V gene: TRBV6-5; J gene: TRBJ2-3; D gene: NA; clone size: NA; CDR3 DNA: TGTGCCAGCTCCTCTCGGAGGGGAGGAACAGATACGCAGTATTTT; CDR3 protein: CASSSRRGGTDTQYF
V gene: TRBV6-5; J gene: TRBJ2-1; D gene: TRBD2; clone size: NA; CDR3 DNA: TGTGCCAGCAGGGAGCGGGGCTACAATGAGCAGTTCTTC; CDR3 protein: CASRERGYNEQFF